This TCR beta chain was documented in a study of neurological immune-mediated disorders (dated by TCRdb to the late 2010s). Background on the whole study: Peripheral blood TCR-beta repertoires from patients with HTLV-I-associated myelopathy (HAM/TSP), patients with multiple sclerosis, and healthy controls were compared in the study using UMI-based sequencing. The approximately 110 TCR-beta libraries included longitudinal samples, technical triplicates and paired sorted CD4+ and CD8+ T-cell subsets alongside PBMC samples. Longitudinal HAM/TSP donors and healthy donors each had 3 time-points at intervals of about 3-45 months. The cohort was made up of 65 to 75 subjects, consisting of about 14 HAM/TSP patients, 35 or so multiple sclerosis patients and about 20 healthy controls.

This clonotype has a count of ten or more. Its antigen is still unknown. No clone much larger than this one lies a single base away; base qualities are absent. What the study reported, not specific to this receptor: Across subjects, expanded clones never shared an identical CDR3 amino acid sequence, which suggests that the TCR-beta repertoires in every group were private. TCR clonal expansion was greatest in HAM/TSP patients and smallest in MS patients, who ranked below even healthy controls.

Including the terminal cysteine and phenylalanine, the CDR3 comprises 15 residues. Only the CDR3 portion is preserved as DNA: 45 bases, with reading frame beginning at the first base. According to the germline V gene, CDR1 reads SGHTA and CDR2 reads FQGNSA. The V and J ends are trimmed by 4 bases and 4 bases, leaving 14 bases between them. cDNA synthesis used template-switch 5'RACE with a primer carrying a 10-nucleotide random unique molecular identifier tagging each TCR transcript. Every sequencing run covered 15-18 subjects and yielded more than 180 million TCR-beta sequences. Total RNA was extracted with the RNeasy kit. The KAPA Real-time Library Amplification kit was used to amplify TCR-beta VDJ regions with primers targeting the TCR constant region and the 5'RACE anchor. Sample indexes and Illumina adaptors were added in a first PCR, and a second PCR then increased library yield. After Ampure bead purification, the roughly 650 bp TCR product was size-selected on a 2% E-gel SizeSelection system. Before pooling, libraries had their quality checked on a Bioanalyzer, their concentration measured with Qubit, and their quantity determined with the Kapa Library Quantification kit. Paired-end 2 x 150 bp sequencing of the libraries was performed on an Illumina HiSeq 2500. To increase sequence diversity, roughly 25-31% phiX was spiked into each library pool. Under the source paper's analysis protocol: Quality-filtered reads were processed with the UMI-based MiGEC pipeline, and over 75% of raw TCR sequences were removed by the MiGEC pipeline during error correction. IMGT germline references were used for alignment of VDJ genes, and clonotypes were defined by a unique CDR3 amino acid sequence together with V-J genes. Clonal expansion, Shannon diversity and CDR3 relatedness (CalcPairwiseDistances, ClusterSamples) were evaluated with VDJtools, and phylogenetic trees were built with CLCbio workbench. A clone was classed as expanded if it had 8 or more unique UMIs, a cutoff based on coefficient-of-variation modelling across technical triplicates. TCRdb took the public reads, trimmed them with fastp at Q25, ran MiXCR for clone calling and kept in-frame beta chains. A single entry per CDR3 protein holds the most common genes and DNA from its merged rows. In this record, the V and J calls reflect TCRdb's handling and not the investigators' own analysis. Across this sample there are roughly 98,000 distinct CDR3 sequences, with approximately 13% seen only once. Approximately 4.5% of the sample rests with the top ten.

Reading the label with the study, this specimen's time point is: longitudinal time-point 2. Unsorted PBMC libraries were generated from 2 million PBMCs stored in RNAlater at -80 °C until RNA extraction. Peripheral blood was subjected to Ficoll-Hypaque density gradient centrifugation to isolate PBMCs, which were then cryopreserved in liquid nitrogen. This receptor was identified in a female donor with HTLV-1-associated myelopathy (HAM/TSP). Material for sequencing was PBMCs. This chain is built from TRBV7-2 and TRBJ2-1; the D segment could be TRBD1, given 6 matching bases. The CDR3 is CASSSQGAGYNEQFF. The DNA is TGTGCCAGCAGCTCACAGGGAGCCGGATACAATGAGCAGTTCTTC.